The 20 T cell receptor beta chains below come from one sample, sequenced in a study of blood T cell repertoires in COVID-19. Sequenced by immunoSEQ multiplex PCR; TCRdb stores in-frame clones only, minus some. The sample records 200,000 to 300,000 clones, about 91% being singletons. The source material was PBMCs or T cells enriched from blood (not recorded which). These TCRs come from a woman in her thirties or forties with acute COVID-19.

The rearrangement links TRBV6-1 to TRBJ2-7; TRBD2 matches 8 bases. Unmatched junction bases numbered 4, after V lost 0 bases and J lost 6 bases. The germline CDR1 and CDR2 sequences are MNHNS and SASEGT. This CDR3 is 14 amino acids long. The CDR3 nucleotides are TGTGCCAGCAGTGAAGCGCCGGCGGGGGGCGAGCAGTACGTC. This sequence encodes CASSEAPAGGEQYV.

The chain joins TRBV19 to TRBJ2-6; 8 bases are shared with TRBD1. Germline V CDR1 and CDR2: LNHDA, SQIVND (reference sequence). V lost 6 bases to trimming and J lost 0 bases; unmatched junction nucleotides: 7. The CDR3 totals 17 residues. The CDR3 here is CASRRQGQSSGANVLTF. The CDR3 DNA sequence: TGTGCCAGTAGGCGACAGGGGCAGAGCTCTGGGGCCAACGTCCTGACTTTC.

This chain connects TRBV11-2 to TRBJ2-5; the D gene is possibly TRBD2 (6 bases). CDR1 is SGHAT, CDR2 FQNNGV, per germline. V was trimmed by 3 bases and J by 5 bases, leaving 28 bases between them. The CDR3 is 19 residues long. The CDR3 here is CASSLGGRRAGNPQETQYF. In DNA form, the CDR3 reads TGTGCCAGCAGCTTGGGCGGCAGGAGGGCGGGAAACCCCCAGGAGACCCAGTACTTC.

The sample holds one count of this clone. This chain links TRBV6-5 with TRBJ1-6, with TRBD1 matching over 8 bases. V shed 7 bases and J 6 bases; nucleotides not matched to a gene: 8. CDR1 and CDR2 from the germline V gene are MNHEY and SVGAGI. This CDR3 is 15 amino acids long. CDR3 protein: CASMPGQGINSPLHF. For the CDR3, the DNA is TGTGCCAGCATGCCCGGACAGGGTATTAATTCACCCCTCCACTTT.

The chain joins TRBV29-1 to TRBJ2-1; TRBD1 matches 7 bases. V dropped 0 bases and J dropped 6; count of bases not matched to a gene: 8. Germline CDR1 and CDR2: SQVTM and ANQGSEA. CDR3 length: 15 amino acids. The CDR3 reads CSVEDRWAGGNEQFF. The CDR3 coding sequence is TGCAGCGTTGAAGATCGGTGGGCAGGGGGCAATGAGCAGTTCTTC.

The CDR3 region has the DNA TGCAGCGTTTTGTCGGCAGGCCAAGAGACCCAGTACTTC. Translation: CSVLSAGQETQYF. The rearrangement links TRBV29-1 to TRBJ2-5; D not certain. Trimming shortened V by 5 bases and J by 1 base, and 11 bases separated the two germline ends. The CDR3 runs 13 residues. The germline CDR1 and CDR2 sequences are SQVTM and ANQGSEA.

The CDR3 coding sequence is TGCAGCGTTGAAGAGGGGAGACAGCGGGGGGAAAAACTGTTTTTT. This translates into CSVEEGRQRGEKLFF. V and J are TRBV29-1 and TRBJ1-4, with D possibly TRBD1 on 5 matching bases. Trimming removed 0 bases from V and 8 bases from J, with 16 bases in between. The CDR3 is 15 residues long. Germline CDR1 reads SQVTM; CDR2 reads ANQGSEA.

This sequence joins TRBV6-2 or TRBV6-3 and TRBJ2-1; maybe TRBD2 (6 bases). Trimming shortened V by 4 bases and J by 11 bases, and 30 bases separated the two germline ends. The CDR3 contains 18 residues. Germline CDR1 is MNHEY and CDR2 is SVGEGT. The CDR3 loop reads CASSSSYELGTVYPKQFF. In nucleotides, the CDR3 is TGTGCCAGCAGTTCGTCTTACGAGCTCGGGACTGTTTATCCGAAGCAGTTCTTC.

As for this clone: Other nucleotide sequences in the sample specify the same CDR3. The chain links TRBV7-2 to TRBJ1-5; 7 bases are shared with TRBD1. J lost 2 bases, V lost 6 bases, and 4 bases had no gene match. Per germline, CDR1 SGHTA and CDR2 FQGNSA. The CDR3 runs 14 residues. This CDR3 is CASSPDRGNQPQHF. DNA for the CDR3: TGTGCCAGCAGTCCAGACAGGGGCAATCAGCCCCAGCATTTT. Full variable domain (remainder filled in from reference TRBV7-2 and TRBJ1-5): GAGVSQSPSNKVTEKGKDVELRCDPISGHTALYWYRQSLGQGLEFLIYFQGNSAPDKSGLPSDRFSAERTGGSVSTLTIQRTQQEDSAVYLCASSPDRGNQPQHFGDGTRLSIL.

In this sample, this clone turned up once. This chain joins TRBV27 and TRBJ1-5, with 9 bases matching TRBD1. Germline V gives CDR1 MNHEY, CDR2 SMNVEV (reference sequence). The ends lost 5 bases at V and 5 bases at J; junction bases unmatched: 10. The CDR3 covers 16 residues. Written as DNA, the CDR3 is TGTGCCAGCAGTCCGTACAGGGGGCAAAAACATCAGCCCCAGCATTTT. Translation: CASSPYRGQKHQPQHF.

V usage is TRBV6-2 or TRBV6-3 and J usage is TRBJ2-7; D perhaps matches TRBD1 (6 bases). V shed 2 bases and J shed 2 bases, with 13 bases lying between them. This CDR3 spans 15 amino acids. Germline CDR1 reads MNHEY; CDR2 reads SVGEGT. CDR3 bases: TGTGCCAGCAGTTACCCGACTGACAGGACCTACGAGCAGTACTTC. This sequence encodes CASSYPTDRTYEQYF.

The chain joins TRBV12-5 to TRBJ2-3; D is uncertain. V lost 9 bases, J lost 0 bases, and 7 bases lay in between. The CDR3 has 12 residues. Germline values: CDR1 LGHNT, CDR2 FRNRAP. CDR3 protein: CASSLSTDTQYF. CDR3 sequence (DNA): TGTGCTAGCTCCTTGAGCACAGATACGCAGTATTTT.

The rearrangement links TRBV3-1 (or the pseudogene TRBV3-2) to TRBJ2-7, with D maybe TRBD1 (6 bases). The germline V gene encodes CDR1 LGHDT and CDR2 YNNKEL (reference sequence). This CDR3 region has 12 residues. The CDR3 sequence is CASRGQTGHLHV. In DNA, the CDR3 is TGTGCCAGTAGGGGCCAGACAGGCCACCTCCACGTC.

The V gene is TRBV27, the J gene TRBJ1-5; 7 bases align to TRBD1. CDR1 and CDR2 from the germline V gene are MNHEY and SMNVEV (reference sequence). The CDR3 covers 17 residues. V lost 6 bases, J lost 4 bases, and 15 bases stayed unmatched. The CDR3 region has the DNA TGTGCCAGCAGCCCTTGGACAGGAGCCGGAGGTAATCAGCCCCAGCATTTT. Protein product: CASSPWTGAGGNQPQHF.

The CDR3 is CASSRSTETNEKLFF. CDR3 nucleotide sequence: TGTGCCAGCTCGCGGTCGACAGAAACTAATGAAAAACTGTTTTTT. The rearrangement links TRBV18 to TRBJ1-4; a weak D match, TRBD1 (5 bases). Germline assignment: CDR1 KGHSH and CDR2 LQKENI. The CDR3 consists of 15 residues. V was clipped by 6 bases and J by 1 base, with 12 bases between them. The entire variable domain, with the rest obtained from reference TRBV18 and TRBJ1-4, is as follows: NAGVMQNPRHLVRRRGQEARLRCSPMKGHSHVYWYRQLPEEGLKFMVYLQKENIIDESGMPKERFSAEFPKEGPSILRIQQVVRGDSAAYFCASSRSTETNEKLFFGSGTQLSVL.

The rearrangement joins TRBV19 to TRBJ2-2, with D maybe TRBD1 (6 bases). Trimming removed 5 bases from V and 1 base from J, with 14 bases in between. The CDR3 contains 16 residues. The germline CDR1 and CDR2 sequences are LNHDA and SQIVND (reference sequence). CDR3: CASSLPTGQNTGELFF. The CDR3 coding sequence is TGTGCCAGTAGTTTACCGACAGGCCAGAACACCGGGGAGCTGTTTTTT.

The chain has TRBV19 and TRBJ2-4; 8 positions agree with TRBD2. Germline V CDR1 and CDR2: LNHDA, SQIVND (reference sequence). The CDR3 consists of 17 residues. The J segment lost 2 bases and the V segment lost 5 bases, leaving 11 bases of the junction unmatched. CDR3 residues: CASSSPTSGGSKNIQYF. The CDR3 nucleotides read TGTGCCAGTAGTTCCCCAACTAGCGGAGGCTCCAAAAACATTCAGTACTTC.

The chain recombines TRBV30 with TRBJ2-7, with 8 bases aligning to TRBD1. Per the germline V gene, CDR1 is GTSNPN and CDR2 is SVGIG (reference sequence). V lost 0 bases, J lost 10 bases, and 5 bases stayed unmatched. The CDR3 is 12 residues long. The CDR3 region is CAWSVGQGLQYF. The CDR3 region has the DNA TGTGCCTGGAGTGTAGGACAGGGTCTACAGTACTTC.

The CDR3 region is CASSGQARDTQYF. DNA for the CDR3: TGTGCCAGTAGTGGACAGGCCAGAGATACGCAGTATTTT. The rearrangement joins TRBV19 to TRBJ2-3; 7 nucleotides match TRBD1. The CDR3 runs 13 residues. Germline V lookup: CDR1 LNHDA, CDR2 SQIVND (reference sequence). V dropped 5 bases and J dropped 5; count of bases not matched to a gene: 4. The full variable domain, with the rest looked up from reference TRBV19 and TRBJ2-3, is DGGITQSPKYLFRKEGQNVTLSCEQNLNHDAMYWYRQDPGQGLRLIYYSQIVNDFQKGDIAEGYSVSREKKESFPLTVTSAQKNPTAFYLCASSGQARDTQYFGPGTRLTVL.

The V gene is TRBV29-1, the J gene TRBJ2-7; the D is unclear. Per the germline V gene, CDR1 is SQVTM and CDR2 is ANQGSEA. The CDR3 consists of 13 residues. The V gene lost 2 bases and the J gene lost 3 bases, with 11 bases spanning the gap. The CDR3 sequence: CSVELQARYEQYF. In DNA, the CDR3 is TGCAGCGTTGAACTCCAGGCCCGCTACGAGCAGTACTTC.